The source of this TCR beta chain is a study of human T cells and chemical hapten exposure. Points from the study as a whole: There was alopecia in the donors, so their immune response may differ from that of healthy people.

TCRdb processed the RACE reads anew with MiXCR; each CDR3 protein has one entry. Of some 120,000 distinct CDR3 sequences listed, about 12% are singletons. Time point denoted: patch test 1, 2 weeks after DPC sensitization. Treatment reported: therapeutic diphenylcyclopropenone sensitization with weekly scalp DPC. Blood draws came before every patch-test application. CDR1 is LGHNA and CDR2 is YSLEER in the germline V gene. Trimming left V 3 bases short and J 1 base short, with 10 bases between. This CDR3 is built from 14 residues. This clonotype occurred a few times. Its antigen is not known. This specimen was whole blood, taken in connection with sensitization to the hapten diphenylcyclopropenone (DPC). This clonotype was obtained from a woman aged 50 to 65 with alopecia areata. Some clones in this sample may be carry-over from other donors' samples. The chain is built from TRBV4-3 and TRBJ2-7; D ambiguous. CDR3 in amino acids: CASSQQWGSYEQYF. DNA of the CDR3: TGCGCCAGCAGCCAGCAGTGGGGTTCCTACGAGCAGTACTTC.